The following is a TCR beta chain sequence with its context. The target antigen is unknown. Other DNA sequences in the same sample also yield this CDR3. Patients were ruled out by autoimmune disease history or systemic immunosuppression. Patients had blood sampled at baseline and again on cycle 4 day 1 and cycle 7 day 1. V lost 0 bases, J lost 2 bases, and 11 bases lay in between. Germline assignment: CDR1 MGHRA and CDR2 YSYEKL. This CDR3 region has 16 residues. Repertoires were generated with immunoSEQ multiplex PCR, while TCRdb's copy carries only in-frame clones and drops some. The table shows tens of thousands of clones, with roughly nine tenths occurring only once. This entry belongs to a study of OX40 agonist ivuxolimab in advanced cancers. Study-wide background: The mean age was roughly 60 years, ranging from about 20 to 79, with approximately 83% of participants male.

General observations from the study: Compared with others, partial responders at 0.1-3.0 mg/kg displayed clonal expansion among the lowest.

This receptor was identified in an adult with an advanced solid tumor such as melanoma, head and neck, liver or kidney cancer. The sequencing used CD4+ or CD8+ T cells sorted from blood, collected in a trial of the OX40 agonist ivuxolimab. The gene calls are TRBV4-1 and TRBJ1-5; the D gene is possibly TRBD1 (5 bases). The CDR3 protein is CASSQDGGIGNQPQHF. CDR3 DNA: TGCGCCAGCAGCCAAGACGGGGGGATCGGCAATCAGCCCCAGCATTTT.